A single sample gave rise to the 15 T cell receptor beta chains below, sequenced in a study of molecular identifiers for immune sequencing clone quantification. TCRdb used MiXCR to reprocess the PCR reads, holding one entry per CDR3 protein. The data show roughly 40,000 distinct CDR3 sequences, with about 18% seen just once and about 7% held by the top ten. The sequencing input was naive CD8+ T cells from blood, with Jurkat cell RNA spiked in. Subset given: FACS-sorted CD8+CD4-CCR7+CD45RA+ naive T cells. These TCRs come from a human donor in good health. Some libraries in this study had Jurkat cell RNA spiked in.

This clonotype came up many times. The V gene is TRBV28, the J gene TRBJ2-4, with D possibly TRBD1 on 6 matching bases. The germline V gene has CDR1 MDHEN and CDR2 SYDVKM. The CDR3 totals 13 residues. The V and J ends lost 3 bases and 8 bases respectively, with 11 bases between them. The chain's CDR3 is CASSLGHWDIQYF. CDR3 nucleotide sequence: TGTGCCAGCAGTTTGGGACACTGGGACATTCAGTACTTC.

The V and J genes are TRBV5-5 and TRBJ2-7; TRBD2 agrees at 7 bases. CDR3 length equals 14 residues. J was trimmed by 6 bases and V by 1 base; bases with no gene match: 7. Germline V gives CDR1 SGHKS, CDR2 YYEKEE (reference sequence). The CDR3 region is CASSLWGGTGEQYF. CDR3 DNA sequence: TGTGCCAGCAGCTTGTGGGGAGGGACCGGCGAGCAGTACTTC. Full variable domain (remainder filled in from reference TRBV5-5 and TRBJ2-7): DAGVTQSPTHLIKTRGQQVTLRCSPISGHKSVSWYQQVLGQGPQFIFQYYEKEERGRGNFPDRFSARQFPNYSSELNVNALLLGDSALYLCASSLWGGTGEQYFGPGTRLTVT.

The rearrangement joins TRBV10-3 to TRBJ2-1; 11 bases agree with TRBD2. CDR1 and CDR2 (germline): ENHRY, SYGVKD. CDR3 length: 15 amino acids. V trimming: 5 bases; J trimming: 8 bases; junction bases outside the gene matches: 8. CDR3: CAISFELAGEDEQFF. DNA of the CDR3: TGTGCCATCAGTTTCGAACTAGCGGGAGAGGATGAGCAGTTCTTC.

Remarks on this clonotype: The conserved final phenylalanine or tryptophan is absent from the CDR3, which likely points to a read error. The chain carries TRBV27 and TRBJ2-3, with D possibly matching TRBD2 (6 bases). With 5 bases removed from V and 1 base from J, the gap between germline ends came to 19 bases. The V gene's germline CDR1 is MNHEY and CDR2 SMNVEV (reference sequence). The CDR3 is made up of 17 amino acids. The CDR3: CASSIFSSVPGTDTQYS. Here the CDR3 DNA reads TGTGCCAGCAGTATCTTCTCTAGCGTTCCGGGCACAGATACGCAGTATTCT.

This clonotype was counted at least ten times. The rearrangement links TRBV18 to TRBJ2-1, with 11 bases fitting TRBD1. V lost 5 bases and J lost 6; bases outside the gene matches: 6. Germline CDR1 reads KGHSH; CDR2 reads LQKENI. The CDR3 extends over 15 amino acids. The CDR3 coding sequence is TGTGCCAGCTCAGCAAGGGACAGGGGGTCCAATGAGCAGTTCTTC. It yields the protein CASSARDRGSNEQFF.

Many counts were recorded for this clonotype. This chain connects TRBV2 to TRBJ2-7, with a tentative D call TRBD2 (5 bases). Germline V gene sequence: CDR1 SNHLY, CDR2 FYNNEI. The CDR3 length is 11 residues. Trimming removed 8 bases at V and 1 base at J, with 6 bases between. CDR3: CASGSSYEQYF. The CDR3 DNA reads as TGTGCCAGCGGGAGTTCCTACGAGCAGTACTTC.

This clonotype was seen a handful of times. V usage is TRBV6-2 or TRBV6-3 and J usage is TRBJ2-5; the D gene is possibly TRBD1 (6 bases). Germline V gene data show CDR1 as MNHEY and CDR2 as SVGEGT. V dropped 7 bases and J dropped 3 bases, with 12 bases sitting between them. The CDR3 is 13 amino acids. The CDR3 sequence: CASTYRTEETQYF. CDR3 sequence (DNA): TGTGCCAGCACCTACAGGACAGAAGAGACCCAGTACTTC.

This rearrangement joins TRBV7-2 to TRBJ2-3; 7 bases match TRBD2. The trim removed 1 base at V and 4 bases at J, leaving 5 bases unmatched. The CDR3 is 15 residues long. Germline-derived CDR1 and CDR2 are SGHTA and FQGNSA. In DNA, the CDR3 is TGTGCCAGCAGCTTAGTTGGCGGGAGTCCAGATACGCAGTATTTT. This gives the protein CASSLVGGSPDTQYF.

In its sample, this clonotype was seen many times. In DNA form, the CDR3 reads TGTGCCAGCAGTTACTCACTAGCGGGCCTCACAGATACGCAGTATTTT. This codes for CASSYSLAGLTDTQYF. V usage is TRBV6-2 or TRBV6-3 and J usage is TRBJ2-3; 9 positions agree with TRBD2. Looked up from germline, CDR1 is MNHEY and CDR2 is SVGEGT. CDR3 size: 16 residues. The V segment lost 0 bases and the J segment 2 bases; nucleotides outside the gene matches: 3.

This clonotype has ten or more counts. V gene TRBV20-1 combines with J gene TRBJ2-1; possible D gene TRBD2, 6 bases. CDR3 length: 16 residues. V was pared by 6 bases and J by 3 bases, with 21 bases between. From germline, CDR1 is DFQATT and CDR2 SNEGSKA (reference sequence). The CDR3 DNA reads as TGCAGTGCCCAATCAAGGGACTCCTCGTTCTACAATGAGCAGTTCTTC. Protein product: CSAQSRDSSFYNEQFF.

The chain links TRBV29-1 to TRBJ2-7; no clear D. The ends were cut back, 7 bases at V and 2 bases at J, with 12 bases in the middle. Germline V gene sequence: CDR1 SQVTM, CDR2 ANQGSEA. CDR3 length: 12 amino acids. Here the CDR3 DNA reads TGCAGCGCTTCGATTAAGGCCTACGAGCAGTACTTC. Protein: CSASIKAYEQYF.

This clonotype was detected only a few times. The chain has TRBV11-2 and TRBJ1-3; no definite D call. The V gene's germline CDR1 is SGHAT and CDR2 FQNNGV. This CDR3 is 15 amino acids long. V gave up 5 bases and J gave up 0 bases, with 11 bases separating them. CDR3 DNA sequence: TGTGCCAGCAGCCCGACGCCGGGCTCTGGAAACACCATATATTTT. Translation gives CASSPTPGSGNTIYF.

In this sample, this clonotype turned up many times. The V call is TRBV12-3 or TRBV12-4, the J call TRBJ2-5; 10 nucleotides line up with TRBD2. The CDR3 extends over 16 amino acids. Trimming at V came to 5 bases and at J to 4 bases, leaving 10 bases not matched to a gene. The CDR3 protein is CASSPVLAGVAETQYF. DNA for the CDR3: TGTGCCAGCAGTCCCGTTCTAGCGGGAGTAGCAGAGACCCAGTACTTC.

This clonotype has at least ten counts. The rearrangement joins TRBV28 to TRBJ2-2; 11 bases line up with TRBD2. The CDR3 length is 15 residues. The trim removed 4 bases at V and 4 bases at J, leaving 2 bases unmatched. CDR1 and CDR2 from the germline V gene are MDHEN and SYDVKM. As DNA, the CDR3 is TGTGCCAGCAGTTCCACTAGCGGGGGCACCGGGGAGCTGTTTTTT. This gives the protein CASSSTSGGTGELFF.

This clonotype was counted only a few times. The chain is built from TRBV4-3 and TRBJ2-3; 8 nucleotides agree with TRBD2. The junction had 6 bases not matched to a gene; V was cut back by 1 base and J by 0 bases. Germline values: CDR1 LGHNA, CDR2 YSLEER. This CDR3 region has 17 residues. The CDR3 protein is CASSQGLAGSSTDTQYF. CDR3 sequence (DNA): TGCGCCAGCAGCCAAGGGTTAGCGGGAAGTAGCACAGATACGCAGTATTTT.